A single TCR beta chain is shown here with its context. This sample is drawn from a study of blood T cell repertoires in COVID-19. For the study at large: T cells, B-cell-depleted T cells, or PBMCs supplied cDNA or gDNA.

Per germline, CDR1 SGHDN and CDR2 FVKESK. V was clipped by 0 bases and J by 5 bases; unmatched bases: 3. This CDR3 has 15 residues. The authors' processing: The assay estimated nucleated cells by amplifying reference gene primers. Some clones are missing from TCRdb's copy, which holds only in-frame ones; the method was immunoSEQ multiplex PCR. From that table come the V and J calls and clone size; the DNA was used to work out D and trimming. The table shows more than 75,000 clones, with 86% occurring only once. The sequencing sample was made of peripheral blood. This rearrangement joins TRBV14 to TRBJ2-2; TRBD2 aligns across 7 bases. The source is a man aged 80 or over with active or convalescent COVID-19. CDR3 residues: CASSQDRGGTGELFF. The CDR3 nucleotides read TGTGCCAGCAGCCAAGATCGCGGGGGAACCGGGGAGCTGTTTTTT. Complete variable domain (other parts from reference TRBV14 and TRBJ2-2): EAGVTQFPSHSVIEKGQTVTLRCDPISGHDNLYWYRRVMGKEIKFLLHFVKESKQDESGMPNNRFLAERTGGTYSTLKVQPAELEDSGVYFCASSQDRGGTGELFFGEGSRLTVL.